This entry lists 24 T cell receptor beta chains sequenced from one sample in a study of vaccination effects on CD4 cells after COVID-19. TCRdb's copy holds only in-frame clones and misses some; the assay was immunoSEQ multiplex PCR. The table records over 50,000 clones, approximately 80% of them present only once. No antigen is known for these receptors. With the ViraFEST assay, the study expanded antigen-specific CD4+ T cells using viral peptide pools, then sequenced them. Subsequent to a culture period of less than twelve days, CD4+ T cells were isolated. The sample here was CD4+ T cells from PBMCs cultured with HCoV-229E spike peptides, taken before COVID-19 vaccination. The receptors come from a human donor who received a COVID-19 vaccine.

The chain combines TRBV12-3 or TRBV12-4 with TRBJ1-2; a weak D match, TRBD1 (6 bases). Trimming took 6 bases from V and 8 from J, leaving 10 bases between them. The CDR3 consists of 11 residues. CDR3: CASRGAEGYTF. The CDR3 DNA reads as TGTGCCAGCAGGGGGGCTGAAGGCTACACCTTC.

The CDR3 DNA reads as TGCGCCAGCAGTCAGGGGACGAACACTGAAGCTTTCTTT. Translating it yields CASSQGTNTEAFF. This sequence joins TRBV10-1 and TRBJ1-1, with D maybe TRBD1 (6 bases). The V gene's germline CDR1 is WNHNN and CDR2 SYGVQD (reference sequence). Between the trimmed V and J ends, which lost 5 bases and 1 base, there was a span of 8 bases. This CDR3 is 13 amino acids long.

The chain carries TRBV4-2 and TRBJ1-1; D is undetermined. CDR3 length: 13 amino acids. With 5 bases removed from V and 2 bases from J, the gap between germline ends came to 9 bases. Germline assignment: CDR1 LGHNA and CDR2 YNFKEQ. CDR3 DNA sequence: TGTGCCAGCAGCGCCCAAAAAAACACTGAAGCTTTCTTT. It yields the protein CASSAQKNTEAFF.

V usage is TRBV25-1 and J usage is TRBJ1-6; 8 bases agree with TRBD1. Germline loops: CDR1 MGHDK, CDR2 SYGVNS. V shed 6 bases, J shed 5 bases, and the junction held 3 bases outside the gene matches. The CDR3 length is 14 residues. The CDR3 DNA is TGTGCCAGCAGCAGGGGGCAGAATAATTCACCCCTCCACTTT. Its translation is CASSRGQNNSPLHF.

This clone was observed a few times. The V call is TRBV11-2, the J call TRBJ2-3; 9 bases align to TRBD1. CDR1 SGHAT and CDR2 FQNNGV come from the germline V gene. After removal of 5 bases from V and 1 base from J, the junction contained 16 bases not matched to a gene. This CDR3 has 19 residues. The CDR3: CASSPGHRTGAGRTDTQYF. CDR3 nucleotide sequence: TGTGCCAGCAGCCCCGGACACCGGACAGGGGCCGGACGCACAGATACGCAGTATTTT.

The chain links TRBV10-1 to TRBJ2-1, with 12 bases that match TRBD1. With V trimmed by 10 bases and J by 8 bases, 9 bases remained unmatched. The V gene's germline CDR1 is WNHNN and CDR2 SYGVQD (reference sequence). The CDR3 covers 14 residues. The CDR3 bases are TGCGCCATCTTTCGGGACAGGGGGCCTGATGAGCAGTTCTTC. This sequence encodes CAIFRDRGPDEQFF.

The CDR3 DNA is TGTGCCAGCAGCTTCGGAAGGGGCTCCGGGGAGCTGTTTTTT. Translation: CASSFGRGSGELFF. The chain couples TRBV7-2 to TRBJ2-2; tentative D call: TRBD1 (5 bases). The CDR3 is 14 residues long. Germline CDR1 SGHTA, CDR2 FQGNSA. The V and J ends lost 3 bases and 6 bases respectively, with 11 bases between them.

The CDR3, as DNA: TGTGCCAGCAGCTTTTGGGGCCGACTGTCGAGCTCTGGGGCCAACGTCCTGACTTTC. It translates to CASSFWGRLSSSGANVLTF. V and J are TRBV12-1 and TRBJ2-6; the D segment call TRBD1 is taken from the table without a DNA check. TRBV12-1 is shown as a pseudogene. This CDR3 spans 19 amino acids.

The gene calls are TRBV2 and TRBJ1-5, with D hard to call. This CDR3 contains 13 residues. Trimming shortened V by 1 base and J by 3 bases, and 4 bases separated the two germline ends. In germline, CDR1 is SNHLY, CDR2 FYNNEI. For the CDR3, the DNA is TGTGCCAGCAGTGAAGAGTCCAATCAGCCCCAGCATTTT. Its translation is CASSEESNQPQHF.

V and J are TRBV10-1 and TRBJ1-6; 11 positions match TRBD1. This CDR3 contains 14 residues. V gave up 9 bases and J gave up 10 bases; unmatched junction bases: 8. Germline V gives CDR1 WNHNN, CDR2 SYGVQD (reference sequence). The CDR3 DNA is TGCGCCAGTGAGGGACAGGGGGTTCAATCACCCCTCCACTTT. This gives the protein CASEGQGVQSPLHF.

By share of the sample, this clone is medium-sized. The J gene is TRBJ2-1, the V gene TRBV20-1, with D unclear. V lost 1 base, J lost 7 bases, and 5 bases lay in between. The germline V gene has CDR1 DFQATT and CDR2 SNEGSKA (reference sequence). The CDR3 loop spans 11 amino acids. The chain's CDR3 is CSARVVNEQFF. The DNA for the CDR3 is TGCAGTGCTAGAGTTGTAAATGAGCAGTTCTTC.

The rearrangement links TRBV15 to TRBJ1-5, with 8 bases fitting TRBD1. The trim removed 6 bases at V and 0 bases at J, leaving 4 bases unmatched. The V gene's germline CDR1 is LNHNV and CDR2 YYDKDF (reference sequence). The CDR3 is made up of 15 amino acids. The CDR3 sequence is CATSPGGHSNQPQHF. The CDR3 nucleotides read TGTGCCACCAGTCCAGGGGGCCATAGCAATCAGCCCCAGCATTTT.

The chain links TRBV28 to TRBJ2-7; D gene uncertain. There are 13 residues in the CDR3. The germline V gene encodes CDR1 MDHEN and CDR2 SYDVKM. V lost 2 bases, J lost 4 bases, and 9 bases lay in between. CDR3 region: CASSLTANYEQYV. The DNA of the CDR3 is TGTGCCAGCAGTTTAACAGCGAATTACGAGCAGTACGTC.

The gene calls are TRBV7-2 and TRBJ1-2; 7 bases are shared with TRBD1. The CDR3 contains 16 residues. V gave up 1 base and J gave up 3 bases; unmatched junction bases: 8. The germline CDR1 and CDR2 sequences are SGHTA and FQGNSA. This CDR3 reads CASSLGRAQGDYGYTF. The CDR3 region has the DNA TGTGCCAGCAGCTTAGGCCGGGCGCAGGGGGACTATGGCTACACCTTC.

CDR3 in DNA: TGTGCCAGCTCACCCGGCAGGGGAGCCTACAATGAGCAGTTCTTC. Translation gives CASSPGRGAYNEQFF. The V call is TRBV18, the J call TRBJ2-1, with D tentatively TRBD1 (6 bases). The CDR3 contains 15 residues. Trimming left V 3 bases short and J 2 bases short, with 11 bases between. CDR1 is KGHSH, CDR2 LQKENI, per germline.

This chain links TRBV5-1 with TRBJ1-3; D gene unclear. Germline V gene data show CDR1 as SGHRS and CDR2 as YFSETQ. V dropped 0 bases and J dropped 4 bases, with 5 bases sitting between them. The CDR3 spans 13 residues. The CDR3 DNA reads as TGCGCCAGCAGCTTGGAAACAGGAAACACCATATATTTT. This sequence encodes CASSLETGNTIYF.

CDR3 bases: TGTGCCACCAGTGATCCGGGCCAGGGGCGCACAGATACGCAGTATTTT. Its translation: CATSDPGQGRTDTQYF. The chain employs TRBV24-1 and TRBJ2-3; D is perhaps TRBD1 (6 bases). V dropped 3 bases and J dropped 1 base, with 13 bases sitting between them. Germline V gene data show CDR1 as KGHDR and CDR2 as SFDVKD. CDR3 length: 16 residues.

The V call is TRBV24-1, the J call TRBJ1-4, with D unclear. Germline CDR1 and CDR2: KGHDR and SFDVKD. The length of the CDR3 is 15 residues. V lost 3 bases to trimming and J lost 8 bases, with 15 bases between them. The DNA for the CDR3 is TGTGCCACCAGTGATACCGACCCCGTGGGGGAAAAACTGTTTTTT. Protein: CATSDTDPVGEKLFF.

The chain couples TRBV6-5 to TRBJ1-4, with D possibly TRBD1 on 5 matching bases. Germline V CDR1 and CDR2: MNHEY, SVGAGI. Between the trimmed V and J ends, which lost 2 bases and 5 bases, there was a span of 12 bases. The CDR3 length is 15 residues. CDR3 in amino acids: CASSYDGALNEKLFF. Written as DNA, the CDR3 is TGTGCCAGCAGTTACGATGGGGCACTCAATGAAAAACTGTTTTTT.

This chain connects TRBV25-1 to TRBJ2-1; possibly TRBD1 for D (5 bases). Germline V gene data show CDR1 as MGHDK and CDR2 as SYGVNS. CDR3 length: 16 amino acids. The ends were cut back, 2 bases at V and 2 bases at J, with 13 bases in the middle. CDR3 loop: CASSEQTDPTYNEQFF. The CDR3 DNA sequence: TGTGCCAGCAGTGAACAGACAGACCCAACCTACAATGAGCAGTTCTTC. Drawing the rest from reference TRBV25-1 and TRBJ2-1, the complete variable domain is EADIYQTPRYLVIGTGKKITLECSQTMGHDKMYWYQQDPGMELHLIHYSYGVNSTEKGDLSSESTVSRIRTEHFPLTLESARPSHTSQYLCASSEQTDPTYNEQFFGPGTRLTVL.

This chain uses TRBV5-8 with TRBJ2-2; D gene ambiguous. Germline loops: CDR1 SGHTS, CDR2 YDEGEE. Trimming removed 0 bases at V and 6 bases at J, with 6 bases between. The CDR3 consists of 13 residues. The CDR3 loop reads CASSLVFSGELFF. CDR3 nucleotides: TGTGCCAGCAGCTTGGTGTTCTCCGGGGAGCTGTTTTTT.

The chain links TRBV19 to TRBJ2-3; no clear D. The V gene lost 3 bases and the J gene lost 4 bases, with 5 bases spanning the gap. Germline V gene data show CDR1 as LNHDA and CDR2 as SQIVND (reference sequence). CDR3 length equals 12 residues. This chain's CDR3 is CASSMVADTQYF. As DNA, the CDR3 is TGTGCCAGTAGTATGGTGGCAGATACGCAGTATTTT.

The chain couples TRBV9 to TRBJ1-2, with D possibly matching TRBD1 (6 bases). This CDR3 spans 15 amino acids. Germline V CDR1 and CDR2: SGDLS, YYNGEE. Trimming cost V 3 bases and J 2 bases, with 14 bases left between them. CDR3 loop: CASSDGQRRNYGYTF. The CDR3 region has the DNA TGTGCCAGCAGCGACGGACAGAGAAGGAACTATGGCTACACCTTC. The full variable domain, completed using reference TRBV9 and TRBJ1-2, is DSGVTQTPKHLITATGQRVTLRCSPRSGDLSVYWYQQSLDQGLQFLIQYYNGEERAKGNILERFSAQQFPDLHSELNLSSLELGDSALYFCASSDGQRRNYGYTFGSGTRLTVV.

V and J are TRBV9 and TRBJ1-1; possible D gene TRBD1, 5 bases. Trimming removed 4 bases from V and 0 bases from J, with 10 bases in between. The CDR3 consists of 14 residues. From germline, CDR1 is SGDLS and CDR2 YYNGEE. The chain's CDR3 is CASSHGGLNTEAFF. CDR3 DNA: TGTGCCAGCAGCCACGGGGGACTGAACACTGAAGCTTTCTTT.